This T cell receptor beta chain was captured by sequencing in a study of T cells in Graves' hyperthyroidism and ophthalmopathy (dated by TCRdb to the late 2010s). Background for the entire study: Peripheral blood samples were taken at the time of initial diagnosis, prior to any treatment. The 100 or so discovery patients were divided at random into training and test sets in a 7:3 ratio. To identify distinguishing TCR V-J signatures, a discovery cohort of 95 to 100 patients was used, comprising 40 to 45 with Graves' ophthalmopathy and under 60 with stable Graves' hyperthyroidism. Prospective prediction of ophthalmopathy was tested in an independent validation cohort consisting of 18 to 20 hyperthyroidism patients and around 17 patients who later progressed to ophthalmopathy. Following sampling, methimazole starting at 30 mg daily was given to hyperthyroidism patients, and high-dose intravenous methylprednisolone was given to ophthalmopathy patients. Thyroid tissue and blood T-cell repertoires from about six Graves' hyperthyroidism patients were also compared in the study. The paper reports TCR Vbeta CDR3 sequencing of some 140 peripheral blood samples: around 45 ophthalmopathy, 75 to 80 hyperthyroidism and 17 progressor patients.

Moderately to severely active disease, a Clinical Activity Score of at least 3, a NOSPECS grade of at least 4, and a duration under 3 months were present in ophthalmopathy patients. Any patient with an uncontrolled infection, another autoimmune disease, pregnancy or lactation was excluded. Diagnoses were established on the basis of clinical symptoms, serum thyroxine and TRAb, thyroid ultrasound, and orbital computed tomography. PBMCs were separated from about 10 ml of fresh peripheral blood using Ficoll-Paque density gradient centrifugation. Trizol reagent was used to extract total RNA, and RNA quality was then checked on an Agilent 2100 Bioanalyzer. This clonotype came up many times. Its target antigen remains unknown. No qualities accompany the bases; no much larger clone lies one base away. CDR1 and CDR2 were assigned from the germline V gene as SGHDT and YYEEEE. From the cysteine up to the phenylalanine, the CDR3 has a length of 15 residues. The retained sequence is limited to the CDR3, 45 bases, with the frame set at the first base. V lost 0 bases and J lost 3 bases; the stretch between them is 12 bases long.

The TCR beta CDR3 regions were amplified from RNA transcripts. A first-round RT-PCR of the TCR CDR3 used the HTBI primer set with the Qiagen OneStep RT-PCR kit. The libraries were constructed in a second round of multiplex PCR and then size-selected and purified. The libraries were sequenced on an Illumina HiSeq2000 using paired-end 100 bp reads. Processing in the source paper ran as follows. SOAPnuke was used to process the raw data, with reads discarded if the reads contained adapters or uncalled bases, had a mean Phred below 15, or lacked an exact constant-primer or identifier match. High-quality paired reads were merged with COPE v1.2.5, and unique nucleotide sequences were defined as clonotypes. MiTCR v1.1 was used to align the clonotypes against IMGT TRBV, TRBD and TRBJ reference segments. The analysis included only V-J combinations with a frequency above 0.0001, which together covered 99% to 99.2% of the repertoires. A TCS score was defined as the ratio between F50 (clonal expansion) and ExV (chaos), using BLOSUM62-based TCRdist between CDR3 peptides within each V-J. Welch's t-statistics and random forest reduced several hundred V-J features to roughly 13, which were used in a naive Bayes classifier (R e1071). TCRdb applied fastp at Q25 and MiXCR to the public reads, then kept only in-frame beta chains. CDR3 protein sequences are deduplicated, and each keeps its most common genes and DNA. The V and J calls, along with clone size, are taken from TCRdb and not from the paper's own processing. A total of 40,000 to 65,000 distinct CDR3 sequences appear in this sample, less than 60% of them only once. The top ten hold roughly 9.7% of the sample.

Overall results and qualifications from the work: No statistical method was used to fix the sample size in advance, and group allocation was not hidden from the investigators. In validation, progression to ophthalmopathy was predicted by the model with 70.59% sensitivity and 72% to 80% specificity, a median of roughly 6 months before onset. Most expanded thyroid clonotypes (frequency above 0.001) were also detected in blood, suggesting blood repertoires may reflect thyroid immune responses. A 13 V-J signature model separated ophthalmopathy from stable hyperthyroidism, with 87.88% sensitivity and just under 84% specificity in cross-validation and 80%/75% in testing.

The sample comprised blood. The chain was built from TRBV5-6 and TRBJ1-2; the D gene identity is not certain. The clonotype comes from a woman aged 45 to 65 with Graves' ophthalmopathy. For the CDR3, the sequence is CASSLGFRSHYGYTF. The nucleotides are TGTGCCAGCAGCTTGGGTTTTAGATCACACTATGGCTACACCTTC.